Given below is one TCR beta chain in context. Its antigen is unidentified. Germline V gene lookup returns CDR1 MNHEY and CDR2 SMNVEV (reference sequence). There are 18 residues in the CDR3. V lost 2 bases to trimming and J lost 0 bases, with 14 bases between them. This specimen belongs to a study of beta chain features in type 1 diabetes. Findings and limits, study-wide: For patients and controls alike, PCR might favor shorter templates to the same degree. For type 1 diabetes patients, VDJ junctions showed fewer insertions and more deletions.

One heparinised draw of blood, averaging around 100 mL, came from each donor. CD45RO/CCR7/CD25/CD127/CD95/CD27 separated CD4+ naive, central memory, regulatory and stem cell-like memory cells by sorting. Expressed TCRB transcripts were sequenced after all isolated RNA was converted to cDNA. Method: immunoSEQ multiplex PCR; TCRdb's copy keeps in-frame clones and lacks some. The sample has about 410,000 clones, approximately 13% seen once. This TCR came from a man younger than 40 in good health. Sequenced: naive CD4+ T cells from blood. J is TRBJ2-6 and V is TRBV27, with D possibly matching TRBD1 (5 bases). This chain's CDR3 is CASSLQGRPRSGANVLTF. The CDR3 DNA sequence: TGTGCCAGCAGTTTACAGGGTCGCCCTCGCTCTGGGGCCAACGTCCTGACTTTC.